The 18 T cell receptor beta chains reported below all come from one sample, sequenced in a study of shared clonotypes between healthy human individuals. The method was immunoSEQ multiplex PCR; TCRdb's version includes in-frame clones alone and lacks a portion of them. The table includes about a million clones, 70% to 85% detected once. Sequenced input: memory CD4+ T cells sorted from blood. Subset defined: CD45RA-negative fraction. All receptors derive from a man aged 18 to 35 in good health.

This chain uses TRBV5-1 with TRBJ1-1; D is unclear. The germline V and J ends were trimmed by 2 bases and 1 base, with 9 bases remaining between them. This CDR3 spans 14 amino acids. CDR1 SGHRS and CDR2 YFSETQ come from the germline V gene. CDR3 sequence: CASSFSAANTEAFF. For the CDR3, the DNA is TGCGCCAGCAGCTTCTCGGCGGCGAACACTGAAGCTTTCTTT.

CDR3 sequence (DNA): TGTGCCAGCAGCTTGGTAGGGGTTTCGGGTGGCTACACCTTC. It translates to CASSLVGVSGGYTF. V and J are TRBV5-4 and TRBJ1-2; weak D call: TRBD1 (5 bases). The CDR3 consists of 14 residues. Germline V gene sequence: CDR1 SGHNT, CDR2 YYREEE (reference sequence). V was cut by 0 bases and J by 7 bases, with 13 bases left in between.

This sequence joins TRBV18 and TRBJ2-1, with D possibly being TRBD1 (5 bases). The CDR3 is 13 amino acids. CDR1 and CDR2 (germline): KGHSH, LQKENI. Between the trimmed V and J ends, which lost 6 bases and 4 bases, there was a span of 10 bases. In nucleotides, the CDR3 is TGTGCCAGCTCTCCGGACATTTACAATGAGCAGTTCTTC. Residues: CASSPDIYNEQFF. Based on the CDR3 plus reference TRBV18 and TRBJ2-1, the full variable domain is NAGVMQNPRHLVRRRGQEARLRCSPMKGHSHVYWYRQLPEEGLKFMVYLQKENIIDESGMPKERFSAEFPKEGPSILRIQQVVRGDSAAYFCASSPDIYNEQFFGPGTRLTVL.

This clone was recorded a few times. V is TRBV19 and J is TRBJ2-1; D is uncertain. Germline CDR1 reads LNHDA; CDR2 reads SQIVND (reference sequence). V lost 6 bases and J lost 6, with 12 bases in between. The CDR3 runs to 13 residues. The CDR3 region has the DNA TGTGCCAGTAGATTTAGTGTGGGCAATGAGCAGTTCTTC. Protein product: CASRFSVGNEQFF.

The rearrangement joins TRBV28 to TRBJ1-4, with TRBD1 matching over 8 bases. V was pared by 3 bases and J by 4 bases, with 4 bases of the junction left unmatched. Germline V gives CDR1 MDHEN, CDR2 SYDVKM. The CDR3 is 15 residues long. This chain's CDR3 is CASSLRTGHNEKLFF. The CDR3 nucleotides are TGTGCCAGCAGTTTGAGGACAGGGCATAATGAAAAACTGTTTTTT.

A single count supports this clone. This chain uses TRBV7-3 with TRBJ2-3, with TRBD1 identical over 7 bases. Trimming cost V 5 bases and J 4 bases; bases outside gene matches: 6. Per germline, CDR1 SGHTA and CDR2 FQGTGA. The CDR3 is made up of 14 amino acids. CDR3 region: CASSLRQGSDTQYF. The CDR3 coding sequence is TGTGCCAGCAGCCTTAGACAGGGATCAGATACGCAGTATTTT. The whole variable domain, remainder taken from reference TRBV7-3 and TRBJ2-3, is GAGVSQTPSNKVTEKGKYVELRCDPISGHTALYWYRQSLGQGPEFLIYFQGTGAADDSGLPNDRFFAVRPEGSVSTLKIQRTERGDSAVYLCASSLRQGSDTQYFGPGTRLTVL.

This chain connects TRBV5-1 to TRBJ2-3, with 7 bases that match TRBD2. The CDR3 runs 14 residues. Germline V gives CDR1 SGHRS, CDR2 YFSETQ. Trimming at V came to 5 bases and at J to 6 bases, leaving 9 bases not matched to a gene. The CDR3: CASRFTGGSDTQYF. The CDR3 bases are TGCGCCAGCAGGTTCACGGGGGGTAGCGATACGCAGTATTTT. Based on the CDR3 plus reference TRBV5-1 and TRBJ2-3, the full variable domain is KAGVTQTPRYLIKTRGQQVTLSCSPISGHRSVSWYQQTPGQGLQFLFEYFSETQRNKGNFPGRFSGRQFSNSRSEMNVSTLELGDSALYLCASRFTGGSDTQYFGPGTRLTVL.

The chain carries TRBV30 and TRBJ2-2; D is uncertain. This CDR3 has 15 amino acids. The germline CDR1 and CDR2 sequences are GTSNPN and SVGIG (reference sequence). V dropped 2 bases and J dropped 0 bases, with 10 bases sitting between them. CDR3 amino acids: CAWSRNLPNTGELFF. The CDR3 region has the DNA TGTGCCTGGAGTCGGAACTTACCGAACACCGGGGAGCTGTTTTTT.

V is TRBV30 and J is TRBJ1-4; 8 nucleotides match TRBD1. Trimming at V came to 5 bases and at J to 8 bases, leaving 13 bases not matched to a gene. The germline CDR1 and CDR2 sequences are GTSNPN and SVGIG (reference sequence). This CDR3 is 15 amino acids long. The CDR3 DNA is TGTGCCTGGTCCCCCCGGGGTACAGGGGGAGAAAAACTGTTTTTT. Its translation: CAWSPRGTGGEKLFF.

J is TRBJ2-1 and V is TRBV15; 7 bases map to TRBD1. Germline CDR1 LNHNV, CDR2 YYDKDF (reference sequence). This CDR3 is 17 amino acids long. The junction had 13 bases not matched to a gene; V was cut back by 3 bases and J by 5 bases. The CDR3: CATSRGLTGSYDNEQFF. CDR3 DNA sequence: TGTGCCACCAGCAGGGGGTTGACAGGGTCCTACGACAATGAGCAGTTCTTC.

The gene calls are TRBV6-6 and TRBJ2-1; 10 nucleotides line up with TRBD1. Germline lookup yields CDR1 MNHNY and CDR2 SVGAGI (reference sequence). The CDR3 consists of 14 residues. V dropped 10 bases and J dropped 3; count of bases not matched to a gene: 6. The CDR3 DNA reads as TGTGCCATCTTTGGACAGGGGGACTACAATGAGCAGTTCTTC. Encoded protein: CAIFGQGDYNEQFF.

The chain has TRBV10-3 and TRBJ1-2, with D tentatively TRBD1 (6 bases). The CDR3 covers 15 residues. V lost 2 bases, J lost 8 bases, and 18 bases lay in between. Germline assignment: CDR1 ENHRY and CDR2 SYGVKD. The chain's CDR3 is CAISEQGPSFSGYTF. CDR3 DNA: TGTGCCATCAGTGAGCAGGGGCCCAGTTTTAGCGGCTACACCTTC.

J is TRBJ1-3 and V is TRBV10-3; D not resolved. This CDR3 contains 16 residues. Germline V gene lookup returns CDR1 ENHRY and CDR2 SYGVKD. V was pared by 0 bases and J by 7 bases, with 16 bases between. For the CDR3, the DNA is TGTGCCATCAGTGAGTCGCTTCAGGCGGGCGGTAACACCATATATTTT. It translates to CAISESLQAGGNTIYF.

The chain has TRBV5-1 and TRBJ2-7; 7 nucleotides line up with TRBD2. The CDR3 runs 15 residues. From germline, CDR1 is SGHRS and CDR2 YFSETQ. Unmatched junction bases numbered 6, after V lost 0 bases and J lost 3 bases. DNA of the CDR3: TGCGCCAGCAGCTTGGAGCTAGCGGCTCTCTACGAGCAGTACTTC. This sequence encodes CASSLELAALYEQYF. Based on the CDR3 plus reference TRBV5-1 and TRBJ2-7, the full variable domain is KAGVTQTPRYLIKTRGQQVTLSCSPISGHRSVSWYQQTPGQGLQFLFEYFSETQRNKGNFPGRFSGRQFSNSRSEMNVSTLELGDSALYLCASSLELAALYEQYFGPGTRLTVT.

The chain recombines TRBV7-2 with TRBJ1-5; a weak D match, TRBD1 (5 bases). The V end lost 6 bases, the J end lost 7 bases, and 13 bases lay between the germline ends. CDR3 size: 13 residues. Germline V lookup: CDR1 SGHTA, CDR2 FQGNSA. The CDR3 nucleotides read TGTGCCAGCAGTCTCACGGGGACCCAGCCCCAGCATTTT. The encoded protein is CASSLTGTQPQHF.

V usage is TRBV5-1 and J usage is TRBJ2-7; perhaps TRBD1 as D (5 bases). The CDR3 runs to 14 residues. The germline V gene has CDR1 SGHRS and CDR2 YFSETQ. With 0 bases removed from V and 2 bases from J, the gap between germline ends came to 9 bases. The CDR3 loop is CASSLADIPYEQYF. The CDR3 nucleotides are TGCGCCAGCAGCTTGGCGGACATCCCCTACGAGCAGTACTTC.

The CDR3 loop is CSVVGGAGTEAFF. Here the CDR3 DNA reads TGCAGCGTTGTAGGGGGAGCGGGCACTGAAGCTTTCTTT. The V and J genes are TRBV29-1 and TRBJ1-1, with D maybe TRBD1 (6 bases). Trimming pared 4 bases from V and 4 bases from J, leaving 13 bases between. The CDR3 spans 13 residues. The germline V gene has CDR1 SQVTM and CDR2 ANQGSEA.

This chain links TRBV6-5 with TRBJ2-1, with a tentative D call TRBD1 (6 bases). Germline CDR1 MNHEY, CDR2 SVGAGI. The CDR3 has 14 residues. The V and J ends lost 8 bases and 0 bases respectively, with 11 bases between them. The CDR3 coding sequence is TGTGCCAGCTCTCAGGGGAGCTCCTACAATGAGCAGTTCTTC. It is translated as CASSQGSSYNEQFF.